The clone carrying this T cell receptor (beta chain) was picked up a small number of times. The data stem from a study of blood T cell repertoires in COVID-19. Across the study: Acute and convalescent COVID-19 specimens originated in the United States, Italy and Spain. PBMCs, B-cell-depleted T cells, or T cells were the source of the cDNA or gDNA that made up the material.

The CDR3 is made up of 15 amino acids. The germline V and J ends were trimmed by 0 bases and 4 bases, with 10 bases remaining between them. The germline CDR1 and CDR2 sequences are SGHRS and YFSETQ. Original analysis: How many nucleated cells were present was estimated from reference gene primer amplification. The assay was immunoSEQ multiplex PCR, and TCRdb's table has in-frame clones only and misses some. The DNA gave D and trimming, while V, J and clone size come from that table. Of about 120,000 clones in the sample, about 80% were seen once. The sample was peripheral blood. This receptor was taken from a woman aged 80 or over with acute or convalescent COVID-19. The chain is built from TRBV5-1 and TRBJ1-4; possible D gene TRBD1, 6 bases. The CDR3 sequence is CASSLAGTNNEKLFF. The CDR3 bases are TGCGCCAGCAGCTTGGCCGGGACAAATAATGAAAAACTGTTTTTT.